This T cell receptor beta chain came from a study of molecular identifiers for immune sequencing clone quantification. Study-wide context: In replicates, RNA from about 21,000 or 97,000 naive CD8 cells was divided five ways and four parts were sequenced.

On this clonotype itself: Its antigen is unknown.

Listed TCR primers and previously described methods were used for bulk TCR libraries. MiXCR was run by TCRdb on the PCR reads, yielding one entry per CDR3 protein. The sample carries some 320,000 distinct CDR3 sequences, about 20% recorded once. CDR3 length: 14 residues. The junction had 8 bases not matched to a gene; V was cut back by 7 bases and J by 8 bases. From germline, CDR1 is SQVTM and CDR2 ANQGSEA. General study points: Molecules of identical TCR sharing a barcode could underestimate highly expanded clone sizes. Clones above 20 RNA copies contained over 97% of effector molecules but under 1% of naive ones.

This sequence originates from a human donor in good health. Some libraries in this study had Jurkat cell RNA spiked in. Input material: naive CD8+ T cells from blood, with Jurkat cell RNA spiked in. Subset denoted: FACS-sorted CD8+CD4-CCR7+CD45RA+ naive T cells. The V gene is TRBV29-1, the J gene TRBJ2-1; 13 nucleotides align to TRBD2. CDR3 bases: TGCAGCGCTACCGGGACTAGCGGGATATATGAGCAGTTCTTC. This gives the protein CSATGTSGIYEQFF.